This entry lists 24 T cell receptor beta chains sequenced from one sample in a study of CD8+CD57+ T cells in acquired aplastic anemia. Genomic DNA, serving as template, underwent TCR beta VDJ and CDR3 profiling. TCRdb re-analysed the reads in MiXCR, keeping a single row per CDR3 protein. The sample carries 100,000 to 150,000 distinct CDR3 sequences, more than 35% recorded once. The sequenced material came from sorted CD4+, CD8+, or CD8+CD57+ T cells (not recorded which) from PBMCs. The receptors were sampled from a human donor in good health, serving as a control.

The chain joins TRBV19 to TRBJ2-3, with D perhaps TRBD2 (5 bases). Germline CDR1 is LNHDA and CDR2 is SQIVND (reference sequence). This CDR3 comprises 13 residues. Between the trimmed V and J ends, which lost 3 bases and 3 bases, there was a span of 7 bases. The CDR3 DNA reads TGTGCCAGTAGTATTACGGGAACAGATACGCAGTATTTT. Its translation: CASSITGTDTQYF. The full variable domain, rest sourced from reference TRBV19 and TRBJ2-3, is DGGITQSPKYLFRKEGQNVTLSCEQNLNHDAMYWYRQDPGQGLRLIYYSQIVNDFQKGDIAEGYSVSREKKESFPLTVTSAQKNPTAFYLCASSITGTDTQYFGPGTRLTVL.

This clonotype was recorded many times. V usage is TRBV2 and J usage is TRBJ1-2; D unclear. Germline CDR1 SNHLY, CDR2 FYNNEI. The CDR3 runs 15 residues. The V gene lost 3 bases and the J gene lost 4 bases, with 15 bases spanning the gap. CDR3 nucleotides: TGTGCCAGCAGTGATTCGGGTAGGGTCGGCTATGGCTACACCTTC. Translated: CASSDSGRVGYGYTF.

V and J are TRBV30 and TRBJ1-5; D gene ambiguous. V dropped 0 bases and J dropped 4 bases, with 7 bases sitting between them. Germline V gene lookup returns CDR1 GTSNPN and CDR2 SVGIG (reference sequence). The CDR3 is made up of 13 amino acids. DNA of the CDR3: TGTGCCTGGAGTGTAATGGGGAATCAGCCCCAGCATTTT. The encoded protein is CAWSVMGNQPQHF. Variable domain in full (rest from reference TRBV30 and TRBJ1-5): SQTIHQWPATLVQPVGSPLSLECTVEGTSNPNLYWYRQAAGRGLQLLFYSVGIGQISSEVPQNLSASRPQDRQFILSSKKLLLSDSGFYLCAWSVMGNQPQHFGDGTRLSIL.

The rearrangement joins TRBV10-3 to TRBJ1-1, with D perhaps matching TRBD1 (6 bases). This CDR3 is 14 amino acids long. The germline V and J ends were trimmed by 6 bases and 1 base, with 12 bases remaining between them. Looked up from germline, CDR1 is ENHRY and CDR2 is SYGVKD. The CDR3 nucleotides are TGTGCCATCAGCTCGGACAGTTCGAACACTGAAGCTTTCTTT. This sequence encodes CAISSDSSNTEAFF.

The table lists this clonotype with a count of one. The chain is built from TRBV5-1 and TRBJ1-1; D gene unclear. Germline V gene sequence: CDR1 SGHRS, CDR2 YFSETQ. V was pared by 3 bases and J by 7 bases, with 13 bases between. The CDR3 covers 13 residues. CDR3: CASSWSKGGEAFF. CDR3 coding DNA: TGCGCCAGCAGCTGGAGTAAGGGCGGTGAAGCTTTCTTT.

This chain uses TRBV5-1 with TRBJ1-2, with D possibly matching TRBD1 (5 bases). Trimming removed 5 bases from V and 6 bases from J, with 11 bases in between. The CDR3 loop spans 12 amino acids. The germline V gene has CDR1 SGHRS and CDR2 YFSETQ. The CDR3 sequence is CASRRGWDGYTF. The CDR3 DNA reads TGCGCCAGCAGACGGGGGTGGGATGGCTACACCTTC.

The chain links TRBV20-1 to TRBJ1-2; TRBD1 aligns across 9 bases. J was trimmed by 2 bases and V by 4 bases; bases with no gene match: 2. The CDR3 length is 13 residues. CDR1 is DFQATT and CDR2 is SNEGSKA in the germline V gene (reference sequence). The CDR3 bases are TGCAGTGCTATGGACAGGGGCAACTATGGCTACACCTTC. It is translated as CSAMDRGNYGYTF.

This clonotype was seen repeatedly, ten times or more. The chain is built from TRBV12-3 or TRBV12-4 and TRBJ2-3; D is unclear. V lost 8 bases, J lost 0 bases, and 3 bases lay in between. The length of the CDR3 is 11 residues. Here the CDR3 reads CASLSTDTQYF. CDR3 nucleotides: TGTGCCAGCCTTAGCACAGATACGCAGTATTTT.

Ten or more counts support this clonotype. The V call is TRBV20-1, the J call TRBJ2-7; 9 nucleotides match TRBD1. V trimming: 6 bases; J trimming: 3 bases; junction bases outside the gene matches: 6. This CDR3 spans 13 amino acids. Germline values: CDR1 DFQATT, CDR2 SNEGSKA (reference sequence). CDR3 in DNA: TGCAGTGCCAGTACAGGGGGCGGCTACGAGCAGTACTTC. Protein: CSASTGGGYEQYF.

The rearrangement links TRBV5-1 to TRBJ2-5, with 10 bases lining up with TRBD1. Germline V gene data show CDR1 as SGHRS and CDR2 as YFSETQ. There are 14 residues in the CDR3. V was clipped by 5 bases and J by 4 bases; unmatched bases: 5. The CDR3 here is CASSRRTGGETQYF. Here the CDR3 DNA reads TGCGCCAGCAGTCGCAGGACAGGGGGAGAGACCCAGTACTTC. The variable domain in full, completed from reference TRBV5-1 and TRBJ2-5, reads KAGVTQTPRYLIKTRGQQVTLSCSPISGHRSVSWYQQTPGQGLQFLFEYFSETQRNKGNFPGRFSGRQFSNSRSEMNVSTLELGDSALYLCASSRRTGGETQYFGPGTRLLVL.

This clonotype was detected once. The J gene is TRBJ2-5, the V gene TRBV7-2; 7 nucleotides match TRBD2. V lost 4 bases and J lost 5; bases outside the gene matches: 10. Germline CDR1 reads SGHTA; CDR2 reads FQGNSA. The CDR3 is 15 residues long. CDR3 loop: CASSSGTIRSETQYF. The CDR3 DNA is TGTGCCAGCAGCTCCGGGACTATACGGTCGGAGACCCAGTACTTC.

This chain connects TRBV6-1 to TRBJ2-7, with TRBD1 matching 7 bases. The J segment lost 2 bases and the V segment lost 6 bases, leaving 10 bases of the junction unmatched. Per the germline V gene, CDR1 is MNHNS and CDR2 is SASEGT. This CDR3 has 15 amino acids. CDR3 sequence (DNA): TGTGCCAGCAGGAAACACCGGGACAGTACCTACGAGCAGTACTTC. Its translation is CASRKHRDSTYEQYF.

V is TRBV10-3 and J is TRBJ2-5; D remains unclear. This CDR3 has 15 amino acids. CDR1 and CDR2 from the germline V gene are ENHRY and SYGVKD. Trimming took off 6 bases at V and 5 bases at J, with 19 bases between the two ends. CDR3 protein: CAISQGPLSRETQYF. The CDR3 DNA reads TGTGCCATCAGCCAAGGACCCCTTTCGCGCGAGACCCAGTACTTC.

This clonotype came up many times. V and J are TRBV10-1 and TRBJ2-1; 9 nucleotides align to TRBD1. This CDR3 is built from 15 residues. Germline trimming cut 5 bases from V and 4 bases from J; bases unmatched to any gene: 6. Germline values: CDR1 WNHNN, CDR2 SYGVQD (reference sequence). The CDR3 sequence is CASSPGQGTYNEQFF. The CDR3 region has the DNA TGCGCCAGCAGTCCCGGACAGGGGACATACAATGAGCAGTTCTTC.

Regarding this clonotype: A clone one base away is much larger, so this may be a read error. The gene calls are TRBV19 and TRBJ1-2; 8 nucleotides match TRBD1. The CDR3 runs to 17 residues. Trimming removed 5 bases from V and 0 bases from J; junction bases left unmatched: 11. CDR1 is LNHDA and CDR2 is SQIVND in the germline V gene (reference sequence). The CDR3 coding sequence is TGTGCCAGTAGTGTAATACGACAGGGGACGACTAACTATGGCTACACCTTC. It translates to CASSVIRQGTTNYGYTF.

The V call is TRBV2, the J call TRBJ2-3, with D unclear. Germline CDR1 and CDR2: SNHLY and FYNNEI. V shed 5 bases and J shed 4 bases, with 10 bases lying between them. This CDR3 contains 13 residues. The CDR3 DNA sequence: TGTGCCAGCAGTTCCAGTCAGGCAGATACGCAGTATTTT. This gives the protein CASSSSQADTQYF.

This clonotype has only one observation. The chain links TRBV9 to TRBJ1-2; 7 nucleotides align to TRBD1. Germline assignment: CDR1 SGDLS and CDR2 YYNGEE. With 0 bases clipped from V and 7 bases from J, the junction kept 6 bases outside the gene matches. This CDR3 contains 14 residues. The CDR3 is CASSVGGTVLGYTF. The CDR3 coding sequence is TGTGCCAGCAGCGTAGGGGGGACAGTTCTTGGCTACACCTTC.

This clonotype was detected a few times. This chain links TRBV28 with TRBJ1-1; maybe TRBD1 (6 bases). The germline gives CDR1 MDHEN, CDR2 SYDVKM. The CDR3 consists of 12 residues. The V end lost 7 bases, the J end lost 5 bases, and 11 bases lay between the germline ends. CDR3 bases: TGTGCCAGCATCGGGGGGGCTACTGAAGCTTTCTTT. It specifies CASIGGATEAFF.

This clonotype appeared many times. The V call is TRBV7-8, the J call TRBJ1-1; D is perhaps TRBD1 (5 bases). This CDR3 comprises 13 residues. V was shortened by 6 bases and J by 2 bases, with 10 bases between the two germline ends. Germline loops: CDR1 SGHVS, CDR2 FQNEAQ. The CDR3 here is CASSRGANTEAFF. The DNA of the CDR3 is TGTGCCAGCAGTAGAGGGGCTAACACTGAAGCTTTCTTT.

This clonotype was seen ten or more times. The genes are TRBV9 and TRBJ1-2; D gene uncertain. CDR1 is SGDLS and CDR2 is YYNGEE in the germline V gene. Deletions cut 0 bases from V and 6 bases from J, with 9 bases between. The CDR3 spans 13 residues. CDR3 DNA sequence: TGTGCCAGCAGCGTAGTGGATTACGATGGCTACACCTTC. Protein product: CASSVVDYDGYTF.

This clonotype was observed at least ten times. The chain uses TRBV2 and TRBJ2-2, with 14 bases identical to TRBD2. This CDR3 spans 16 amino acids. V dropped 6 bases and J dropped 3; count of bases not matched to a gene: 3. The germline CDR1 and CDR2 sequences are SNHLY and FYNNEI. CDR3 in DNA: TGTGCCAGCAGGAGGGGACTAGCGGGGGACACCGGGGAGCTGTTTTTT. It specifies CASRRGLAGDTGELFF.

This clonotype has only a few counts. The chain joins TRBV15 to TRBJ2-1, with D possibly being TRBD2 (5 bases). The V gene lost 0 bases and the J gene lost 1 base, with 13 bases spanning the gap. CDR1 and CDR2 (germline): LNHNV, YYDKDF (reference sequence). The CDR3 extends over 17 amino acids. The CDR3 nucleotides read TGTGCCACCAGCAGAGATGGTAGCACGGGGTCCTACAATGAGCAGTTCTTC. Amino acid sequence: CATSRDGSTGSYNEQFF.

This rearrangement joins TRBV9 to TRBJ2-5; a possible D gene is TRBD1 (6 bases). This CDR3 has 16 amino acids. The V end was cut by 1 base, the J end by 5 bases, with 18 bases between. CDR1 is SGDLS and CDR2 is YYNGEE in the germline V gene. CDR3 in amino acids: CASSVTPGESAETQYF. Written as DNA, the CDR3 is TGTGCCAGCAGCGTAACCCCAGGGGAATCGGCCGAGACCCAGTACTTC.

DNA for the CDR3: TGTGCCAGCAGTTATTCCGGGACACCAACTAACTATGGCTACACCTTC. It translates to CASSYSGTPTNYGYTF. The rearrangement joins TRBV6-5 to TRBJ1-2, with a weak D call TRBD1 (6 bases). V gave up 3 bases and J gave up 0 bases, with 14 bases separating them. Germline CDR1 is MNHEY and CDR2 is SVGAGI. This CDR3 has 16 amino acids.